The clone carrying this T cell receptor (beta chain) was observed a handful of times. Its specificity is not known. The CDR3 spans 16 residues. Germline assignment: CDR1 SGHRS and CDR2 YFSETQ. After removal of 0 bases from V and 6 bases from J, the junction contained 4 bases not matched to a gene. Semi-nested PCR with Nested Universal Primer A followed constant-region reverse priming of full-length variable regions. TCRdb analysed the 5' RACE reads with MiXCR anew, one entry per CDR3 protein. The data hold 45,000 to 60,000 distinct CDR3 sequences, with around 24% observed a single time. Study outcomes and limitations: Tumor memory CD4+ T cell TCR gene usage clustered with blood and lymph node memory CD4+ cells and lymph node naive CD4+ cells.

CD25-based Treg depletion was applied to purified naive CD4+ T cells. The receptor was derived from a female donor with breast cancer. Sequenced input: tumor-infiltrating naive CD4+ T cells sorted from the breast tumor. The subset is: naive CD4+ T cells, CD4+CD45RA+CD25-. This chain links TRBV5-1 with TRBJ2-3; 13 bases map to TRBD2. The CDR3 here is CASSLVGLAGADTQYF. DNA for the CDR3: TGCGCCAGCAGCTTGGTAGGACTAGCGGGAGCCGATACGCAGTATTTT.